The clone carrying this T cell receptor beta chain was detected many times. The antigen is undetermined. Trimming removed 5 bases at V and 1 base at J, with 14 bases between. Germline CDR1 SGHTA, CDR2 FQGNSA. The CDR3 has 15 amino acids. TCRdb redid the calling of the reads with MiXCR, one entry per CDR3 protein. The sample consists of roughly 600,000 distinct CDR3 sequences, 20% to 30% of them appearing once. The data were obtained in a study of T cell repertoires in cytomegalovirus infection. Whole-study context: Matching HLA type, along with CMV infection, was indicated by public TCR beta signatures. Study-wide results and caveats: The ex vivo response showed dominance by HLA-C-restricted CMV-specific TCR beta clonotypes. Cumulative public TCR beta family frequency identified CMV carriers with the relevant HLA.

V is TRBV7-2 and J is TRBJ1-2; D is undetermined. Source material: CD8+ T cells from PBMCs. The clonotype originates from a human donor in good health (CMV status not recorded). Some clones in this sample may be carry-over from other donors' samples. CDR3: CASSPSLGINYGYTF. The CDR3 coding sequence is TGTGCCAGCAGCCCCTCATTGGGGATTAACTATGGCTACACCTTC.